This T cell receptor beta chain appears in the sequencing data of a study of graft-versus-host responses after intestinal transplantation. Study overall: Grafts were multivisceral, liver-intestinal, or isolated intestinal. The recipients all started with anti-thymocyte globulin induction and then took tacrolimus and steroids for around three years.

Assay: immunoSEQ multiplex PCR; the TCRdb copy retains only in-frame clones and omits some. This sample has under 25,000 clones, with around 35% found just once. Study-level results: Some GvH clones were seen earlier in gut or blood, suggesting intestinal origin.

The receptor was derived from a human patient who was an organ donor for intestinal transplantation. The source material was alloreactive CD4+ T cells from a mixed lymphocyte reaction culture, sampled before transplantation. Subset of the sample: CFSE-low proliferating T cells sorted from roughly six-day pre-transplant mixed lymphocyte reaction (GvH or HvG direction).

CDR3 region: CAITDRGDTGELFF. The CDR3 bases are TGTGCCATCACTGACAGGGGGGACACCGGGGAGCTGTTTTTT. The chain joins TRBV10-3 to TRBJ2-2, with TRBD1 identical over 9 bases. Germline CDR1 reads ENHRY; CDR2 reads SYGVKD. The CDR3 is made up of 14 amino acids. V lost 7 bases to trimming and J lost 3 bases; unmatched junction nucleotides: 3.